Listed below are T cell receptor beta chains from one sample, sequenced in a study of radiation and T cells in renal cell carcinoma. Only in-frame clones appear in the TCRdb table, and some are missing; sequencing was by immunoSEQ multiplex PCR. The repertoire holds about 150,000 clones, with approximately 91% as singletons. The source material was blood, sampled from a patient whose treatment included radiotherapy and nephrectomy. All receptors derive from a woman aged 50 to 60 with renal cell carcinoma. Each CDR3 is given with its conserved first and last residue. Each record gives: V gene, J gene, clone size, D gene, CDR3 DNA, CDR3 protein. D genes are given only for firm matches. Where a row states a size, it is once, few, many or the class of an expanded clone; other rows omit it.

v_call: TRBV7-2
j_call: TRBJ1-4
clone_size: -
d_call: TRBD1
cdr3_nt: TGTGCCAGCAGCTTAGCTAGTAGGGGGCGCAGTGAAAAACTGTTTTTT
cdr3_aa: CASSLASRGRSEKLFF

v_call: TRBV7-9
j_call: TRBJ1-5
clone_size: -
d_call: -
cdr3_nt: TGTGCCAGCAGCTTAGGTAATAGCAATCAGCCCCAGCATTTT
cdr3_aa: CASSLGNSNQPQHF

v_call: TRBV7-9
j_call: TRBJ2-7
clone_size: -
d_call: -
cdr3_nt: TGTGCCAGCAGCTTATCGGGCAGGTCCTACGAGCAGTACTTC
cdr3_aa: CASSLSGRSYEQYF

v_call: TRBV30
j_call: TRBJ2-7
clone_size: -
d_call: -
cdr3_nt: TGTGCCTGGAGTGTAGGGACCGGGACCTACGAGCAGTACTTC
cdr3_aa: CAWSVGTGTYEQYF

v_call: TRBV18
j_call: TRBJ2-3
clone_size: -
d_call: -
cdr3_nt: TGTGCCAGCTCACCCCTGGGCATTAGCACAGATACGCAGTATTTT
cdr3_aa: CASSPLGISTDTQYF

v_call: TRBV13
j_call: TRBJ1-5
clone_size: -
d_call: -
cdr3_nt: TGTGCCAGCAGTTCTAGTTGGGGCAATCAGCCCCAGCATTTT
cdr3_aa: CASSSSWGNQPQHF

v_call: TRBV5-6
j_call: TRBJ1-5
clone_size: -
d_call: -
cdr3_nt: TGTGCCAGCAGCTTGGTCGGGAAAAATCAGCCCCAGCATTTT
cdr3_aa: CASSLVGKNQPQHF

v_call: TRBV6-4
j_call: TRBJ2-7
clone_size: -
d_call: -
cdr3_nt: TGTGCCAGCAGTGACAGCAAAGGACTCTACGAGCAGTACTTC
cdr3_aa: CASSDSKGLYEQYF

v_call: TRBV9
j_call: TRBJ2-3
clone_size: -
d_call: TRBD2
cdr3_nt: TGTGCCAGCAGCGAGGACATTCCGGGACTAGCGGGGGGGCGCACAGATACGCAGTATTTT
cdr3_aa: CASSEDIPGLAGGRTDTQYF

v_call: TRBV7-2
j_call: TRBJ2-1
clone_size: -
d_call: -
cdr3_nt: TGTGCCAGCAGTCCTAACCAGGTGTACAATGAGCAGTTCTTC
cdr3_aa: CASSPNQVYNEQFF

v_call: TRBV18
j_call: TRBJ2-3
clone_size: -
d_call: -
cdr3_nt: TGTGCCAGCTCACCACTTGAGGATACGCAGTATTTT
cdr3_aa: CASSPLEDTQYF

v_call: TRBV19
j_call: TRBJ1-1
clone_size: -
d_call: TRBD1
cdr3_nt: TGTGCCAGTAGTCCCGGACAGGCTGAAGCTTTCTTT
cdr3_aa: CASSPGQAEAFF

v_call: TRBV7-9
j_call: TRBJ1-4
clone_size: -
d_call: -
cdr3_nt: TGTGCCAGCAGCTTAGAAGGGCAGGGCGGTGAAAAACTGTTTTTT
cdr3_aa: CASSLEGQGGEKLFF

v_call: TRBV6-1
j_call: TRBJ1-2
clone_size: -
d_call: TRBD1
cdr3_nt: TGTGCCAGCAGAACAGGGGTCCCCTATGGCTACACCTTC
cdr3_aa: CASRTGVPYGYTF

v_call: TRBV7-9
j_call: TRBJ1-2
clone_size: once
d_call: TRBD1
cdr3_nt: TGTGCCAGCAGCTCCAACAGGGGAGGCGGCTACACCTTC
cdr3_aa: CASSSNRGGGYTF

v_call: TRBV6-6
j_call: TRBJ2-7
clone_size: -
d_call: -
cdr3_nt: TGTGCCAGCAGTTACGAAGAATTGAGGGCCTACGAGCAGTACTTC
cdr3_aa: CASSYEELRAYEQYF

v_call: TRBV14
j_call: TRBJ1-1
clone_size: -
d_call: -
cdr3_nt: TGTGCCAGCAGCACAGGGCGGAACACTGAAGCTTTCTTT
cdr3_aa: CASSTGRNTEAFF

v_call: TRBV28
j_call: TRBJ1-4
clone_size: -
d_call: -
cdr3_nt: TGTGCCAGCAGTTCCCCACCCGGGCCCGGGGACGAAAAACTGTTTTTT
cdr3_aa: CASSSPPGPGDEKLFF

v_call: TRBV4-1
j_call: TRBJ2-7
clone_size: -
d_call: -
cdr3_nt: TGCGCCAGCAGCCCCGGGGCGGGGTTGGGCGAGCAGTACTTC
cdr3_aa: CASSPGAGLGEQYF

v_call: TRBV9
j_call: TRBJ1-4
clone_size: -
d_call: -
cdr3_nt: TGTGCCAGCAGTACTGACGATGAAAAACTGTTTTTT
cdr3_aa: CASSTDDEKLFF

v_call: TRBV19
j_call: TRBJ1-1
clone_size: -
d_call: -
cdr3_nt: TGTGCCAGTAGAATTACAGGGAGGTGGACTGAAGCTTTCTTT
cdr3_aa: CASRITGRWTEAFF

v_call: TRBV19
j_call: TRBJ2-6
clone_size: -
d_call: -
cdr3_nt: TGTGCCAGTAGTAATGGGATCGGAGGCTCTGGGGCCAACGTCCTGACTTTC
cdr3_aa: CASSNGIGGSGANVLTF

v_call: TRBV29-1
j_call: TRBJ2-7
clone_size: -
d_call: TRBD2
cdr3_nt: TGCAGCGTTGATTCCCGGACTAGCGGGGCCTACGAGCAGTACTTC
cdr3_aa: CSVDSRTSGAYEQYF

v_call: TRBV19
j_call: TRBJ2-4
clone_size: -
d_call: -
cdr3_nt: TGTGCCAGTAGTATTCAGGACCTCGGGGCCAAAAACATTCAGTACTTC
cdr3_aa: CASSIQDLGAKNIQYF

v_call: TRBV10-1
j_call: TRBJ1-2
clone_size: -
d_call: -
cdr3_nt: TGCGCCGTCGGGGGGGGCTCTCGCGGCTACACCTTC
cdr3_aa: CAVGGGSRGYTF

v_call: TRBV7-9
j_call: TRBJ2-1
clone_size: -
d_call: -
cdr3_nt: TGTGCCAGCAGCCTCCTACAGGGAGGATTCAATGAGCAGTTCTTC
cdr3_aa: CASSLLQGGFNEQFF

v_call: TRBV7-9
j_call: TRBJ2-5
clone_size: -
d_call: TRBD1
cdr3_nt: TGTGCCAGTGGGACAGGGTATGAGACCCAGTACTTC
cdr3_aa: CASGTGYETQYF

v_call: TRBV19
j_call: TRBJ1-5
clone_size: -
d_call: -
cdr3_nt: TGTGCCAGTAGTATCGGGGGGAATCAGCCCCAGCATTTT
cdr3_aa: CASSIGGNQPQHF

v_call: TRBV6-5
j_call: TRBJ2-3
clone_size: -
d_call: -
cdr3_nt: TGTGCCAGCAGTTCGGAATTCGATACGCAGTATTTT
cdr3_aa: CASSSEFDTQYF

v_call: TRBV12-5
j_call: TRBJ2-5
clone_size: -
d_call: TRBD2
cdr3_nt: TGTGCTAGTGGTTCCCTGACTAGCGGGGCCCAAGAGACCCAGTACTTC
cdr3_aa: CASGSLTSGAQETQYF

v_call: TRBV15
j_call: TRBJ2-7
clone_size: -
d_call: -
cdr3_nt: TGTGCCACCAAATATCAGTCAAACTACGAGCAGTACTTC
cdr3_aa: CATKYQSNYEQYF

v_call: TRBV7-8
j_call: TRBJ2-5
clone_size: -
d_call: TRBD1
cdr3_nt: TGTGCCAGCAGCTACCGGACAGGAGACCAAGAGACCCAGTACTTC
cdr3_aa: CASSYRTGDQETQYF

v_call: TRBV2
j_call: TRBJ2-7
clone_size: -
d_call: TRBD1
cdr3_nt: TGTGCCAGCAGGGGACAGGTGAGCTCCTACGAGCAGTACTTC
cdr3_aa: CASRGQVSSYEQYF

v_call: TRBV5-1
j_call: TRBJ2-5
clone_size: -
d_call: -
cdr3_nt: TGCGCCAGCAGCTTACAACTCGACCAAGAGACCCAGTACTTC
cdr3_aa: CASSLQLDQETQYF

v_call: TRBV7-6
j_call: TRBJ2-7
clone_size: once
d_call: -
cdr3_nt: TGTGCCAGCAGCTCTTTCGGGGGGCTTTCCTACGAGCAGTACTTC
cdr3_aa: CASSSFGGLSYEQYF